A single sample gave rise to the 17 T cell receptor beta chains below, sequenced in a study of cytomegalovirus exposure and HLA in healthy donors (dated by TCRdb to 2017 to 2019). Libraries were constructed by the immunoSEQ multiplex PCR assay. The multiplex PCR relied on a mix of 60 forward primers for TCR Vbeta segments and 13 reverse primers for TCR Jbeta segments. TCRdb limited this immuneACCESS table to in-frame rearrangements with V and J called. A share of clones is missing; checked studies link under half to unresolved V genes, and the rest is unexplained. Here the sample has some 99,000 clones; 60% to 80% occur a single time. The top ten clones comprise 1.2% of the sample. Sample: PBMCs. Source of these receptors: a female donor in good health and CMV-seronegative.

The chain uses TRBV28 and TRBJ2-7, with a weak D call TRBD2 (5 bases). V lost 3 bases and J lost 4, with 10 bases in between. Germline V gene sequence: CDR1 MDHEN, CDR2 SYDVKM. This CDR3 comprises 13 residues. The CDR3 protein is CASSFGSTYEQYF. In DNA, the CDR3 is TGTGCCAGCAGTTTTGGGAGTACGTACGAGCAGTACTTC.

The genes are TRBV4-2 and TRBJ2-2; 15 bases map to TRBD2. Unmatched junction bases numbered 3, after V lost 5 bases and J lost 5 bases. Germline values: CDR1 LGHNA, CDR2 YNFKEQ. This CDR3 has 16 residues. The CDR3 protein is CASSGLAGGRTGELFF. The CDR3 coding sequence is TGTGCCAGCAGCGGACTAGCGGGGGGGAGGACCGGGGAGCTGTTTTTT.

This chain joins TRBV6-5 and TRBJ1-1; a weak D match, TRBD1 (5 bases). Trimming removed 2 bases at V and 3 bases at J, with 13 bases between. The CDR3 sequence is 15 residues long. CDR1 and CDR2 (germline): MNHEY, SVGAGI. CDR3: CASSYLQQVDTEAFF. CDR3 coding DNA: TGTGCCAGCAGTTACCTTCAACAGGTAGACACTGAAGCTTTCTTT.

Note on this clone: The identical CDR3 is also encoded by other nucleotide sequences in the sample. The V gene is TRBV27, the J gene TRBJ2-7, with 8 nucleotides matching TRBD1. Germline loops: CDR1 MNHEY, CDR2 SMNVEV (reference sequence). The CDR3 is 15 residues long. V lost 2 bases and J lost 0; bases outside the gene matches: 3. In DNA form, the CDR3 reads TGTGCCAGCAGTTTACGGGACAGGAGCTCCTACGAGCAGTACTTC. This sequence encodes CASSLRDRSSYEQYF.

The rearrangement joins TRBV5-1 to TRBJ1-2; TRBD1 is a possible D gene (5 bases). This CDR3 contains 12 residues. Trimming cost V 4 bases and J 8 bases, with 12 bases left between them. From germline, CDR1 is SGHRS and CDR2 YFSETQ. This CDR3 reads CASSGDSYGYTF. The CDR3 bases are TGCGCCAGCAGCGGAGACAGTTACGGCTACACCTTC.

Remarks on this clone: Other DNA sequences of this sample code for an identical CDR3. The CDR3 loop is CASSFGTGSYNEQFF. In DNA, the CDR3 is TGTGCCAGCAGCTTCGGGACAGGGTCGTACAATGAGCAGTTCTTC. The chain recombines TRBV5-4 with TRBJ2-1; 9 bases are shared with TRBD1. CDR1 SGHNT and CDR2 YYREEE come from the germline V gene (reference sequence). Unmatched junction bases numbered 4, after V lost 2 bases and J lost 4 bases. There are 15 residues in the CDR3.

The chain employs TRBV30 and TRBJ1-2; D is perhaps TRBD1 (5 bases). Germline-derived CDR1 and CDR2 are GTSNPN and SVGIG (reference sequence). The V end lost 0 bases, the J end lost 1 base, and 6 bases lay between the germline ends. The CDR3 loop spans 13 amino acids. The CDR3 bases are TGTGCCTGGAGTGTAGGGGATAACTATGGCTACACCTTC. Translated, it gives CAWSVGDNYGYTF.

J is TRBJ2-2 and V is TRBV5-1, with D tentatively TRBD1 (5 bases). V was clipped by 3 bases and J by 6 bases, with 15 bases between them. The CDR3 sequence is 15 residues long. Germline-derived CDR1 and CDR2 are SGHRS and YFSETQ. CDR3 sequence: CASSSSGATAGELFF. CDR3 in DNA: TGCGCCAGCAGCTCCTCTGGGGCCACGGCCGGGGAGCTGTTTTTT.

This clone was seen a single time. This chain joins TRBV4-2 and TRBJ2-7; 10 bases match TRBD2. Germline V gene lookup returns CDR1 LGHNA and CDR2 YNFKEQ. Trimming removed 1 base from V and 0 bases from J; junction bases left unmatched: 6. The CDR3 has 17 residues. The chain's CDR3 is CASSQAALAGDSYEQYF. As DNA, the CDR3 is TGTGCCAGCAGCCAAGCGGCGCTAGCGGGGGACTCCTACGAGCAGTACTTC.

This clone is a singleton in its sample. The chain uses TRBV28 and TRBJ1-2, with TRBD1 matching 7 bases. The trim removed 2 bases at V and 4 bases at J, leaving 1 base unmatched. This CDR3 has 13 amino acids. Germline values: CDR1 MDHEN, CDR2 SYDVKM. The CDR3 region is CASSLTGAYGYTF. The CDR3 region has the DNA TGTGCCAGCAGTTTAACAGGGGCCTATGGCTACACCTTC.

The chain recombines TRBV11-3 with TRBJ2-3, with D perhaps TRBD2 (5 bases). In germline, CDR1 is SGHNT, CDR2 YENEEA. The CDR3 is 15 amino acids. V lost 3 bases to trimming and J lost 4 bases, with 14 bases between them. Written as DNA, the CDR3 is TGTGCCAGCAGCTTGGAGGCCCTTTGGGCAGATACGCAGTATTTT. Residues: CASSLEALWADTQYF.

A single count supports this clone. V gene TRBV7-9 combines with J gene TRBJ1-4; 10 bases are shared with TRBD1. CDR3 length: 17 amino acids. Germline values: CDR1 SEHNR, CDR2 FQNEAQ (reference sequence). The V gene end was trimmed by 4 bases and the J gene end by 5 bases; junction bases not matched to a gene: 10. The CDR3 DNA is TGTGCCAGCAGCTACTCCCGGGACAGGGGAAGGAATGAAAAACTGTTTTTT. Its protein product is CASSYSRDRGRNEKLFF.

This clone was seen a handful of times. This chain uses TRBV4-1 with TRBJ2-1, with 8 bases fitting TRBD2. The CDR3 is made up of 15 amino acids. V was clipped by 2 bases and J by 3 bases; unmatched bases: 3. Germline values: CDR1 MGHRA, CDR2 YSYEKL. CDR3 DNA sequence: TGCGCCAGCAGCCAACGGGAGGGTGACTACAATGAGCAGTTCTTC. Translating gives CASSQREGDYNEQFF.

The chain couples TRBV5-1 to TRBJ1-4, with D maybe TRBD1 (5 bases). V lost 0 bases and J 8 bases, leaving 11 bases between the germline ends. This CDR3 has 14 amino acids. In germline, CDR1 is SGHRS, CDR2 YFSETQ. This CDR3 reads CASSLAGSGEKLFF. The CDR3, as DNA: TGCGCCAGCAGCTTGGCAGGGTCAGGGGAAAAACTGTTTTTT.

Only one count was recorded for this clone. V usage is TRBV5-6 and J usage is TRBJ2-7; D possibly corresponds to TRBD1 (6 bases). Germline CDR1 SGHDT, CDR2 YYEEEE. Trimming left V 0 bases short and J 4 bases short, with 17 bases between. This CDR3 has 16 amino acids. CDR3 loop: CASSLGVKGTKYEQYF. The CDR3 DNA is TGTGCCAGCAGCTTGGGGGTTAAAGGGACAAAGTACGAGCAGTACTTC.

This sequence joins TRBV5-1 and TRBJ1-1, with a weak D call TRBD1 (6 bases). Germline V lookup: CDR1 SGHRS, CDR2 YFSETQ. Trimming shortened V by 7 bases and J by 2 bases, and 12 bases separated the two germline ends. The CDR3 runs 13 residues. The CDR3 DNA follows: TGCGCCAGCGCCGGGGGGGCTAACACTGAAGCTTTCTTT. Its translation is CASAGGANTEAFF.

This chain links TRBV7-2 with TRBJ1-1; 8 nucleotides line up with TRBD1. V lost 1 base, J lost 5 bases, and 9 bases stayed unmatched. CDR3 length: 16 residues. Germline-derived CDR1 and CDR2 are SGHTA and FQGNSA. CDR3 sequence: CASSLVGTGGWTEAFF. Here the CDR3 DNA reads TGTGCCAGCAGCTTAGTTGGGACAGGCGGTTGGACTGAAGCTTTCTTT.